Below, 9 T cell receptor beta chains from the same sample are listed, as sequenced in a study of T cells in Graves' hyperthyroidism and ophthalmopathy. Amplification of TCR beta CDR3 regions used RNA as the template. The HTBI primer set served for first-round RT-PCR of the TCR CDR3. TCRdb re-called the multiplex PCR reads with MiXCR, one entry per CDR3 protein. The repertoire holds around 300,000 distinct CDR3 sequences, less than 15% seen once, with more than 7.5% in the top ten. Material for sequencing was blood. The receptors shown here come from a woman in her twenties or thirties with Graves' hyperthyroidism that later progressed to Graves' ophthalmopathy.

This clonotype has a count of ten or more. The J gene is TRBJ1-1, the V gene TRBV28; D remains unclear. Trimming left V 9 bases short and J 0 bases short, with 14 bases between. Germline CDR1 reads MDHEN; CDR2 reads SYDVKM. CDR3 length: 14 residues. The CDR3 region is CASCRAHMNTEAFF. CDR3 DNA: TGTGCCAGTTGCCGGGCTCATATGAACACTGAAGCTTTCTTT.

This clonotype was counted ten times or more. The chain recombines TRBV2 with TRBJ2-7; D is possibly TRBD2 (6 bases). The CDR3 has 14 residues. Trimming removed 8 bases at V and 2 bases at J, with 16 bases between. The germline gives CDR1 SNHLY, CDR2 FYNNEI. In DNA, the CDR3 is TGTGCCAGCTTACCGGGACTGGGACCCTACGAGCAGTACTTC. As protein: CASLPGLGPYEQYF.

This chain uses TRBV19 with TRBJ1-1, with D possibly matching TRBD1 (5 bases). The CDR3 is made up of 14 amino acids. V was trimmed by 6 bases and J by 6 bases, leaving 17 bases between them. Germline V gene lookup returns CDR1 LNHDA and CDR2 SQIVND (reference sequence). CDR3 in DNA: TGTGCCAGTAGCGCCCGGCAGGGCACCCCTGAAGCTTTCTTT. This sequence encodes CASSARQGTPEAFF.

This clonotype was recorded at least ten times. The chain employs TRBV3-1 and TRBJ2-6, with no clear D. CDR3 size: 16 residues. Germline-derived CDR1 and CDR2 are LGHDT and YNNKEL (reference sequence). The V and J ends lost 0 bases and 0 bases respectively, with 6 bases between them. The CDR3 DNA follows: TGTGCCAGCAGCCAAGAACGGACCTCTGGGGCCAACGTCCTGACTTTC. This translates into CASSQERTSGANVLTF.

This clonotype was found many times. V is TRBV28 and J is TRBJ1-2; D ambiguous. CDR3 length: 12 amino acids. V was cut by 4 bases and J by 7 bases, with 10 bases left in between. Per germline, CDR1 MDHEN and CDR2 SYDVKM. CDR3 nucleotides: TGTGCCAGCAGTTACGCGGATGGTGGCTACACCTTC. This translates into CASSYADGGYTF.

This clonotype was found many times. The V gene is TRBV6-1, the J gene TRBJ1-4; D is possibly TRBD1 (6 bases). Germline V gene data show CDR1 as MNHNS and CDR2 as SASEGT. The CDR3 covers 14 residues. V shed 10 bases and J shed 4 bases, with 16 bases lying between them. The CDR3 is CATKKGDSNEKLFF. CDR3 in DNA: TGTGCCACCAAAAAGGGGGATAGTAATGAAAAACTGTTTTTT.

As concerns this clonotype: A much bigger clone sits one base away, suggesting this may be a read error. V is TRBV6-2 or TRBV6-3 and J is TRBJ2-1, with TRBD2 matching 10 bases. Germline CDR1 is MNHEY and CDR2 is SVGEGT. The CDR3 covers 15 residues. CDR3 region: CAGSYSYTSGTEQFF. The CDR3 nucleotides read TGTGCCGGCAGTTACTCCTACACTAGCGGGACGGAGCAGTTCTTC.

This clonotype was seen only a few times. Lacking the conserved final phenylalanine or tryptophan, this CDR3 likely reflects a read error. This chain uses TRBV7-2 with TRBJ1-2; TRBD1 aligns across 7 bases. Germline assignment: CDR1 SGHTA and CDR2 FQGNSA. V dropped 5 bases and J dropped 5; count of bases not matched to a gene: 8. This CDR3 spans 14 amino acids. CDR3 DNA sequence: TGTGCCAGCAGCCTGACAGGGTCCGAATATGGCTACACCCTC. It specifies CASSLTGSEYGYTL.

This clonotype was detected many times. The CDR3 reads CASSSGLELDTQYF. CDR3 DNA: TGTGCCAGCAGCTCGGGACTAGAGCTGGATACGCAGTATTTT. This chain joins TRBV13 and TRBJ2-3; 8 nucleotides line up with TRBD2. From germline, CDR1 is PRHDT and CDR2 FYEKMQ (reference sequence). V gave up 4 bases and J gave up 6 bases; unmatched junction bases: 6. This CDR3 has 14 amino acids.